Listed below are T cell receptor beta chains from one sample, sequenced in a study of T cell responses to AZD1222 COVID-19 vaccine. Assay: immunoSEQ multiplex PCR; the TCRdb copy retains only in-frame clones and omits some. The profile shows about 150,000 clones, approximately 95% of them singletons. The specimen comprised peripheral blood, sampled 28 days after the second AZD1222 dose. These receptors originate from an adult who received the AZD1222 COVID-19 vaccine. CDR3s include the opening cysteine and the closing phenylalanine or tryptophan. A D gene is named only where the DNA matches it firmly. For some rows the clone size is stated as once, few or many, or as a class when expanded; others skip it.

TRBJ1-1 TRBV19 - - CATQTGRHTEAFF TGTGCCACACAGACGGGACGGCACACTGAAGCTTTCTTT
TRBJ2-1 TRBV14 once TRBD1 CARSPARTGRSKTYNEQFF TGTGCCAGGTCCCCGGCGCGGACAGGGCGCAGTAAGACCTACAATGAGCAGTTCTTC
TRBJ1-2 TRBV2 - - CASSDPGFYGYTF TGTGCCAGCAGTGATCCTGGGTTCTATGGCTACACCTTC
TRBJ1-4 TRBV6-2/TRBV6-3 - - CASSTRPPRLFF TGTGCCAGCAGTACACGACCTCCGCGGCTGTTTTTT
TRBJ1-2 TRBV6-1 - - CASSDHFRVLNYGYTF TGTGCCAGCAGTGATCATTTCCGGGTATTAAACTATGGCTACACCTTC
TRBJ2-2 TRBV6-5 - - CASSYSENTGELFF TGTGCCAGCAGTTACTCAGAAAACACCGGGGAGCTGTTTTTT
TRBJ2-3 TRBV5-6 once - CASSQPLAVSTDTQYF TGTGCCAGCAGCCAACCCTTAGCGGTTAGCACAGATACGCAGTATTTT
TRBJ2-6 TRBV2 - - CARQGTSGANVLTF TGTGCCAGACAGGGAACGAGTGGGGCCAACGTCCTGACTTTC
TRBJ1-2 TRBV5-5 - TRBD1 CASSLWQGEEGYTF TGTGCCAGCAGCTTGTGGCAGGGGGAGGAAGGCTACACCTTC
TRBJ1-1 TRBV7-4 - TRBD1 CASSLVRDSENTEAFF TGTGCCAGCAGCTTAGTTCGGGACAGCGAGAACACTGAAGCTTTCTTT
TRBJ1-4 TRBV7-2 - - CASSLGYRALTNEKLFF TGTGCCAGCAGCTTAGGTTACAGGGCTCTAACTAATGAAAAACTGTTTTTT
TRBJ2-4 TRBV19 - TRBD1 CATEGATKNIQYF TGTGCCACCGAGGGGGCGACCAAAAACATTCAGTACTTC
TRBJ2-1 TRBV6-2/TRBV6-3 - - CASSLVHSGGDEQFF TGTGCCAGCAGTTTGGTACATTCGGGGGGCGATGAGCAGTTCTTC
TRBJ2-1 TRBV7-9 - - CASSTRADRRPYNEQFF TGTGCCAGCAGCACGCGGGCCGACAGGAGGCCCTACAATGAGCAGTTCTTC
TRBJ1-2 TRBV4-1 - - CASSQVFRFLDNYGYTF TGCGCCAGCAGCCAAGTTTTCAGGTTTCTCGATAACTATGGCTACACCTTC
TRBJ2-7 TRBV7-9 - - CASSLSVASEQYF TGTGCCAGCAGCTTATCGGTGGCCTCGGAGCAGTACTTC
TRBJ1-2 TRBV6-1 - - CASREGGRGYGYTF TGTGCCAGCAGGGAAGGGGGAAGAGGCTATGGCTACACCTTC
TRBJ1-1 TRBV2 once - CASTLRSEGRAEAFF TGTGCCAGCACCTTGCGTTCGGAGGGACGGGCTGAAGCTTTCTTT
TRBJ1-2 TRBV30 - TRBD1 CAWIRRGHWGYTF TGTGCCTGGATTCGGAGGGGGCATTGGGGCTACACCTTC
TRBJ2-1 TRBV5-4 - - CASILMGADNEQFF TGTGCCAGCATCCTGATGGGGGCAGACAATGAGCAGTTCTTC
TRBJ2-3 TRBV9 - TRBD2 CASSVEKTSGGSDTQYF TGTGCCAGCAGCGTAGAAAAGACTAGCGGGGGGTCAGATACGCAGTATTTT